This T cell receptor beta chain stems from a study of cytomegalovirus exposure and HLA in healthy donors. Study in general: When 300 to 500 donors were genotyped, roughly 78% of them were found to fall in the Caucasian-associated ancestry cluster. Study findings and constraints: Reportedly, fewer N-insertions than the approximately 680-donor mean appeared in an Asian-associated ancestry cluster in a later analysis. HLA-A and HLA-B allele assignments for most subjects were reportedly predicted accurately using TCR beta sequences.

The germline gives CDR1 MGHRA, CDR2 YSYEKL. The CDR3 runs to 15 residues. In this sample, this clone turned up once. The antigen is unknown. Primers included in the PCR were 60 Vbeta and 13 Jbeta primers. In the authors' methods: Later work found 80 million to 85 million unique TCR beta chains, with about 10 million shared. Only in-frame clones appear in the TCRdb table, and some are missing; sequencing was by immunoSEQ multiplex PCR. V and J calls and clone size come straight from that table; D and trimming were deduced from the DNA. The table has fewer than 110,000 clones, about 80% seen once. The receptor comes from a young man in good health and CMV-seronegative. The chain is built from TRBV4-1 and TRBJ2-5; 7 nucleotides line up with TRBD2. The DNA matches TRBJ2-7 better at its end, which makes the J call doubtful. The specimen was PBMCs. The DNA for the CDR3 is TGCGCCAGCAGCCCGACGAGCGGGACCTCCTACGAGCAGTACTTC. Its protein product is CASSPTSGTSYEQYF.